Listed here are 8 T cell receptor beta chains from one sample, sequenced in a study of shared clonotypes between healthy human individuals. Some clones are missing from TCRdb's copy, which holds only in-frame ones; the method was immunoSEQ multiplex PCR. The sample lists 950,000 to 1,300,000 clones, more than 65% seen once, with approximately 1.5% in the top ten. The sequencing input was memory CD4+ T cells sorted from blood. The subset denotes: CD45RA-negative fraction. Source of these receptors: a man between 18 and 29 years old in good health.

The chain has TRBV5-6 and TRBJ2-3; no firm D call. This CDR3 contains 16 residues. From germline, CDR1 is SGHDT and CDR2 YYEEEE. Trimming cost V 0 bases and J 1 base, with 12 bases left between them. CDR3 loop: CASSLVWLAGTDTQYF. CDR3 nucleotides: TGTGCCAGCAGCTTGGTATGGTTAGCAGGCACAGATACGCAGTATTTT.

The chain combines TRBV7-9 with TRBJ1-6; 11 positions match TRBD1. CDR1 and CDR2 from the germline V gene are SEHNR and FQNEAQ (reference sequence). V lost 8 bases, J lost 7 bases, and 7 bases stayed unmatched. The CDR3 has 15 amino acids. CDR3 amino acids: CASGWGDRGNSPLHF. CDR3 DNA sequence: TGTGCCAGCGGCTGGGGGGACAGGGGGAATTCACCCCTCCACTTT.

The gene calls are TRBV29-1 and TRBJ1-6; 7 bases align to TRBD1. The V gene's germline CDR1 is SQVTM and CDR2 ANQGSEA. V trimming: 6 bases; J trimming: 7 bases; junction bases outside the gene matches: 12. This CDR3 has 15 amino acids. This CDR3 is CSVQTAGTANSPLHF. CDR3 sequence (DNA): TGCAGCGTCCAAACCGCCGGGACAGCCAATTCACCCCTCCACTTT.

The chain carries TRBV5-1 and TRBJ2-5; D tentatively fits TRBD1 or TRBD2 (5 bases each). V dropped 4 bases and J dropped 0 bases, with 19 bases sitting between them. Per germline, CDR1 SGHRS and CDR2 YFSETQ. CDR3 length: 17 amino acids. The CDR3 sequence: CASSPTLGVRDQETQYF. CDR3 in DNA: TGCGCCAGCAGCCCGACACTAGGGGTAAGGGACCAAGAGACCCAGTACTTC.

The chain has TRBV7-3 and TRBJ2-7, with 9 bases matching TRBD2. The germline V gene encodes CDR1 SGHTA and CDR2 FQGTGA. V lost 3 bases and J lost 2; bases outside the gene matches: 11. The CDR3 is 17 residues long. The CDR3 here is CASSLVSGGRPPYEQYF. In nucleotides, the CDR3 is TGTGCCAGCAGCTTGGTTAGCGGGGGCCGCCCTCCCTACGAGCAGTACTTC.

DNA for the CDR3: TGTGCCAGCAGCCCGGGACAGAATAATCATTCACCCCTCCACTTT. As protein: CASSPGQNNHSPLHF. V is TRBV11-2 and J is TRBJ1-6; 7 nucleotides line up with TRBD1. V lost 5 bases to trimming and J lost 8 bases; unmatched junction nucleotides: 9. The CDR3 loop spans 15 amino acids. CDR1 SGHAT and CDR2 FQNNGV come from the germline V gene.

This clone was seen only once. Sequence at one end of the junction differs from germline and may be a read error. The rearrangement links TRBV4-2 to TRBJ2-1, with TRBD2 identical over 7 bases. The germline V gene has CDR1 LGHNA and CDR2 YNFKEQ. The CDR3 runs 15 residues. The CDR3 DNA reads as TGTGCCAGCACCCAAAGGACTAGTGGGGGGGATGAGCAGTTCTTC. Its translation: CASTQRTSGGDEQFF.

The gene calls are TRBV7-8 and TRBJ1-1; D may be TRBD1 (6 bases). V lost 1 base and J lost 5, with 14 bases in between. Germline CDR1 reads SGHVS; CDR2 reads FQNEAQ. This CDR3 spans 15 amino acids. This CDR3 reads CASSLVDRFATEAFF. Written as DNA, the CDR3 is TGTGCCAGCAGCTTAGTTGACAGGTTCGCGACTGAAGCTTTCTTT.